This T cell receptor (beta chain) originates from a study of blood T cell repertoires in COVID-19. Study in general: Sites across the United States, Italy and Spain contributed samples from acute and convalescent COVID-19. The analysed material was cDNA or gDNA that came from T cells, B-cell-depleted T cells, or PBMCs.

The CDR3 has 17 amino acids. Germline V gives CDR1 MDHEN, CDR2 SYDVKM. V lost 6 bases, J lost 3 bases, and 17 bases stayed unmatched. Seattle patient enrollment occurred during active infection, with longitudinal follow-up thereafter. In the original analysis: Cell counts per sample came from amplifying reference gene primers. Data came from immunoSEQ multiplex PCR; TCRdb stores just in-frame clones and leaves some out. Clonal size and the V and J genes are those of that table, whereas D and trimming came from the DNA. The sample includes approximately 140,000 clones, about 83% of them seen just once.

Sequencing input: peripheral blood. V is TRBV28 and J is TRBJ2-7; 7 nucleotides line up with TRBD2. This TCR was sampled from a man aged 25 to 40 with COVID-19, enrolled during active disease. The CDR3 coding sequence is TGTGCCAGCAGGACACCCCCCAAAGCGGGGAGCCTCTACGAGCAGTACTTC. Translation: CASRTPPKAGSLYEQYF. The full variable domain, in which reference TRBV28 and TRBJ2-7 provide the parts outside the CDR3, is DVKVTQSSRYLVKRTGEKVFLECVQDMDHENMFWYRQDPGLGLRLIYFSYDVKMKEKGDIPEGYSVSREKKERFSLILESASTNQTSMYLCASRTPPKAGSLYEQYFGPGTRLTVT.